The clone carrying this TCR beta chain has a count of ten or more. With 6 bases removed from V and 0 bases from J, the gap between germline ends came to 15 bases. This CDR3 region has 16 residues. Germline loops: CDR1 MNHNS, CDR2 SASEGT. Ophthalmopathy was moderately-to-severely active, CAS at least 3, NOSPECS at least 4, lasting under 3 months. Exclusion criteria comprised other autoimmune diseases, uncontrolled infections, pregnancy or lactation in patients. The data are from a study of Graves' ophthalmopathy and Graves' hyperthyroidism. Amplification of the TCR beta CDR3 regions used RNA transcripts (as template). The authors performed first-round RT-PCR with HTBI primers and then a second-round multiplex PCR. In TCRdb, the multiplex PCR reads were re-called with MiXCR into one record per CDR3 protein. The profile covers about 220,000 distinct CDR3 sequences, with around a fifth appearing a single time and approximately 40% taken by the ten largest.

This sequence joins TRBV6-1 and TRBJ1-3; D not resolved. The receptor's source is a woman in her forties or fifties with Graves' ophthalmopathy. The sequencing input was peripheral blood. In nucleotides, the CDR3 is TGTGCCAGCAGCCCAAACCAGGTACTCTCTGGAAACACCATATATTTT. This translates into CASSPNQVLSGNTIYF.